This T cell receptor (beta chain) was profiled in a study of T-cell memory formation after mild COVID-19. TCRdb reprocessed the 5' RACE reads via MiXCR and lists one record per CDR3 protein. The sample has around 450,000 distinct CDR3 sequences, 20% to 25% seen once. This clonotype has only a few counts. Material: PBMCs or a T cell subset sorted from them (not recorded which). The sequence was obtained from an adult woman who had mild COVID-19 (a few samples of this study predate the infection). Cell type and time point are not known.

CDR3 sequence (DNA): TGTGCCATCAGTGGAGGGAAAGATCAGCCCCAGCATTTT. Its translation: CAISGGKDQPQHF. V gene TRBV10-3 combines with J gene TRBJ1-5; D is uncertain. The CDR3 is 13 amino acids. Germline V lookup: CDR1 ENHRY, CDR2 SYGVKD. The V gene lost 4 bases and the J gene lost 5 bases, with 9 bases spanning the gap.